The entry below gives a single T cell receptor beta chain sequence along with its context. The antigen is not known. The junction does not match germline at one end; this may be a read error. The sample is drawn from a study of shared clonotypes between healthy human individuals. Study at large: CD8 memory received one plate per donor, CD8 naive two, CD4 memory three and CD4 naive three. Overall study findings and caveats: Several donors shared approximately 5% of their naive CD4 clonotypes. Generation probabilities were higher for clonotypes shared across all four sorted-subset donors than for unshared ones.

Measured with immunoSEQ multiplex PCR; TCRdb has only the in-frame clones, and not every one. The table records around 980,000 clones, around 78% of them present only once. The germline gives CDR1 SGHRS, CDR2 YFSETQ. The CDR3 is 15 residues long. The sequence came from a man younger than 35 in good health. Some clones in this sample may be carry-over from other donors' samples. V usage is TRBV5-1 and J usage is TRBJ2-1, with D possibly matching TRBD2 (6 bases). Sequencing was carried out using memory CD4+ T cells from PBMCs. Subset given: CD45RA-negative fraction. CDR3 sequence: CASRLGGATYNEQFF. CDR3 in DNA: TGCGCCAGCAGATTGGGGGGAGCTACCTACAATGAGCAGTTCTTC.